These T cell receptor beta chains were read from a single sample in a study of cytomegalovirus exposure and HLA in healthy donors. This table comes from immunoSEQ multiplex PCR, and its TCRdb copy is limited to in-frame clones, with some not included. The table lists about 89,000 clones, around 10% of them singletons. The source material was PBMCs. The origin of the receptors is a man aged 50 or older in good health and CMV-seropositive. Both conserved end residues are part of each CDR3. A D gene is named only where the DNA matches it firmly. Only part of the rows carry a size: once, few, many, or a class if the clone is expanded.

>TRBV6-5|few|TRBJ2-7|.
CASSINPTKGF
TGTGCCAGCAGTATAAATCCGACTAAAGGCTTC
>TRBV19|few|TRBJ2-3|.
CASSIVAALRTDTQYF
TGTGCCAGTAGTATAGTAGCGGCCTTGAGGACAGATACGCAGTATTTT
>TRBV9|.|TRBJ2-3|.
CASSERGPQSTDTQYF
TGTGCCAGCAGCGAGCGAGGGCCCCAAAGCACAGATACGCAGTATTTT
>TRBV5-5|.|TRBJ2-1|TRBD2
CASSTDGRSYNEQFF
TGTGCCAGCAGCACCGACGGGAGGTCATACAATGAGCAGTTCTTC
>TRBV4-1|few|TRBJ2-3|.
CASSPTGWGTDTQYF
TGCGCCAGCAGCCCGACAGGATGGGGCACAGATACGCAGTATTTT
>TRBV5-6|.|TRBJ1-5|.
CASSAWGGNQPQHF
TGTGCCAGCAGCGCCTGGGGAGGGAATCAGCCCCAGCATTTT
>TRBV28|few|TRBJ2-7|.
CASSPIRVGYEQYF
TGTGCCAGCAGTCCCATCAGGGTTGGCTACGAGCAGTACTTC
>TRBV19|.|TRBJ2-4|TRBD1
CASSNQQGASQYF
TGTGCCAGTAGTAACCAACAGGGGGCAAGTCAGTACTTC
>TRBV27|.|TRBJ1-1|TRBD1
CASSLRVTQGAPEAFF
TGTGCCAGCAGTTTAAGGGTAACTCAGGGGGCCCCTGAAGCTTTCTTT
>TRBV5-1|.|TRBJ2-7|TRBD2
CASSFGGSRTYEQYF
TGCGCCAGCAGCTTCGGCGGGAGCCGTACCTACGAGCAGTACTTC
>TRBV30|few|TRBJ1-2|.
CAWTAQPGHSGYTF
TGTGCCTGGACTGCGCAACCGGGACATTCAGGCTACACCTTC
>TRBV6-1|.|TRBJ1-4|TRBD1
CASNLLTGGGEKLFF
TGTGCCAGCAACCTTTTGACAGGGGGCGGTGAAAAACTGTTTTTT
>TRBV7-8|.|TRBJ2-5|.
CASSPGQMEQETQYF
TGTGCCAGCAGTCCCGGACAGATGGAACAAGAGACCCAGTACTTC
>TRBV28|few|TRBJ2-5|.
CASSSYTGFQETQYF
TGTGCCAGCAGTTCATATACGGGGTTCCAAGAGACCCAGTACTTC
>TRBV5-1|few|TRBJ2-1|TRBD2
CASSLPGLAGYNEQFF
TGCGCCAGCAGCCTCCCGGGACTAGCGGGTTACAATGAGCAGTTCTTC
>TRBV19|.|TRBJ2-3|TRBD2
CASASGNSGSYTQYF
TGTGCCAGTGCTAGCGGGAATAGCGGGAGTTATACGCAGTATTTT
>TRBV27|.|TRBJ1-2|.
CASSPSGSVYGYTF
TGTGCCAGCAGTCCTTCAGGGTCTGTCTATGGCTACACCTTC
>TRBV5-6|.|TRBJ2-7|.
CASSLTRSAQISYEQYF
TGTGCCAGCAGTTTAACACGTTCTGCCCAGATCTCCTACGAGCAGTACTTC
>TRBV27|.|TRBJ2-2|.
CASSVRPNTGELFF
TGTGCCAGCAGTGTGCGCCCAAACACCGGGGAGCTGTTTTTT
>TRBV6-5|.|TRBJ2-7|.
CASSYSTGRGYEQYF
TGTGCCAGCAGTTACTCGACGGGACGGGGGTACGAGCAGTACTTC
>TRBV7-7|.|TRBJ2-2|TRBD2
CASSLAGLAGEGTGELFF
TGTGCTAGCAGCTTGGCGGGACTAGCGGGAGAAGGCACCGGGGAGCTGTTTTTT
>TRBV6-5|.|TRBJ1-1|TRBD1
CASSYFGQGGAEAFF
TGTGCCAGCAGTTACTTCGGACAGGGAGGCGCTGAAGCTTTCTTT
>TRBV6-1|.|TRBJ2-1|TRBD2
CASSDGQLAGGEQFF
TGTGCCAGCAGTGACGGTCAACTAGCGGGGGGGGAGCAGTTCTTC
>TRBV19|.|TRBJ2-6|.
CASSIASSGANVLTF
TGTGCCAGTAGTATAGCTAGCTCTGGGGCCAACGTCCTGACTTTC
>TRBV4-2|.|TRBJ2-1|TRBD2
CASSSMGAGGVPKQFF
TGTGCCAGCAGCTCCATGGGAGCGGGAGGGGTTCCAAAGCAGTTCTTC
>TRBV19|few|TRBJ1-2|.
CASSNERGNGYTF
TGTGCCAGTAGTAACGAACGGGGAAATGGCTACACCTTC
>TRBV27|few|TRBJ2-3|TRBD2
CASSSTSGRRDTQYF
TGTGCCAGCAGTTCTACTAGCGGGAGAAGAGATACGCAGTATTTT
>TRBV4-1|few|TRBJ2-1|TRBD2
CASSQKTRSGTYNEQFF
TGCGCCAGCAGCCAAAAAACCCGTAGCGGGACGTACAATGAGCAGTTCTTC
>TRBV30|few|TRBJ1-3|TRBD1
CAWSVQGAFSGNTIYF
TGTGCCTGGAGTGTACAGGGGGCGTTCTCTGGAAACACCATATATTTT
>TRBV15|few|TRBJ2-7|TRBD2
CATSSGISEQYF
TGTGCCACCAGTAGCGGGATATCCGAGCAGTACTTC
>TRBV6-5|few|TRBJ2-3|.
CASSYSPGNTDTQYF
TGTGCCAGCAGTTACTCCCCGGGGAACACAGATACGCAGTATTTT
>TRBV25-1|.|TRBJ1-2|.
CASSPSGGRADSYGYTF
TGTGCCAGCAGCCCTTCGGGGGGCAGGGCGGACTCCTATGGCTACACCTTC
>TRBV11-2|few|TRBJ2-7|TRBD1
CASSPDRGQEQYF
TGTGCCAGCAGTCCGGACAGGGGGCAGGAGCAGTACTTC
>TRBV27|many|TRBJ2-5|TRBD2
CASSSRAAGPAEETQYF
TGTGCCAGCAGTTCTCGGGCAGCGGGACCCGCTGAAGAGACCCAGTACTTC
>TRBV7-6|few|TRBJ2-3|TRBD2
CASSPVSGRSADTQYF
TGTGCCAGCAGCCCGGTTAGCGGGAGGTCTGCAGATACGCAGTATTTT
>TRBV11-3|.|TRBJ2-3|.
CASSLGGEYTDTQYF
TGTGCCAGCAGCTTGGGCGGGGAATACACAGATACGCAGTATTTT
>TRBV5-1|once|TRBJ1-1|.
CASSLDSQGTEAFF
TGCGCCAGCAGCTTGGACTCACAGGGAACTGAAGCTTTCTTT
>TRBV5-1|few|TRBJ2-1|TRBD2
CASSWGISGSSYNEQFF
TGCGCCAGCAGCTGGGGAATTAGCGGGAGTAGCTACAATGAGCAGTTCTTC
>TRBV14|few|TRBJ2-1|TRBD2
CASSREYGTSGSNEQFF
TGTGCCAGCAGCCGGGAATACGGGACTAGCGGGAGCAATGAGCAGTTCTTC
>TRBV5-5|.|TRBJ2-7|TRBD1
CASSRGFGQGFYEQYF
TGTGCCAGCAGCCGGGGGTTCGGACAGGGCTTCTACGAGCAGTACTTC